This T cell receptor beta chain appears in the sequencing data of a study of blood T cell repertoires in COVID-19. V was shortened by 10 bases and J by 0 bases, with 6 bases between the two germline ends. The CDR3 has 11 amino acids. In germline, CDR1 is SNHLY, CDR2 FYNNEI. Some clones are missing from TCRdb's copy, which holds only in-frame ones; the method was immunoSEQ multiplex PCR. The data contain 150,000 to 200,000 clones, about 82% of them singletons. This TCR came from a woman between 25 and 40 years old who had recovered from COVID-19. The material sequenced was PBMCs or T cells enriched from blood (not recorded which). The chain employs TRBV2 and TRBJ1-1; D ambiguous. This CDR3 is CANAVNTEAFF. CDR3 bases: TGTGCCAACGCGGTGAACACTGAAGCTTTCTTT. The full variable domain, in which reference TRBV2 and TRBJ1-1 provide the parts outside the CDR3, is EPEVTQTPSHQVTQMGQEVILRCVPISNHLYFYWYRQILGQKVEFLVSFYNNEISEKSEIFDDQFSVERPDGSNFTLKIRSTKLEDSAMYFCANAVNTEAFFGQGTRLTVV.